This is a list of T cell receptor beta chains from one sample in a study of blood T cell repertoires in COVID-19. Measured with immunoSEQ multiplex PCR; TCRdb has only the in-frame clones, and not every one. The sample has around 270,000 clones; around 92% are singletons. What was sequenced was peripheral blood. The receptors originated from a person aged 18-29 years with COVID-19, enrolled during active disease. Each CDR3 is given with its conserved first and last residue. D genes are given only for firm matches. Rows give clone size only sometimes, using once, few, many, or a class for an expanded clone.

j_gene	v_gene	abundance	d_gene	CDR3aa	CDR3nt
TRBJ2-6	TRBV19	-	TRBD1	CASSGQGAISGANVLTF	TGTGCCAGTAGTGGACAGGGGGCGATCTCTGGGGCCAACGTCCTGACTTTC
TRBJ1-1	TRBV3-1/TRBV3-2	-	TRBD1	CASSQTGQGYPHTEAFF	TGTGCCAGCAGCCAAACGGGACAGGGATATCCCCACACTGAAGCTTTCTTT
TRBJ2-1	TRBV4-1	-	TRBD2	CASSHVLAGDYNEQFF	TGCGCCAGCAGCCATGTCCTAGCGGGGGACTACAATGAGCAGTTCTTC
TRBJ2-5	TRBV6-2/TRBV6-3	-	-	CASSYLAASEAQYF	TGTGCCAGCAGTTACCTTGCGGCGTCAGAAGCCCAGTACTTC
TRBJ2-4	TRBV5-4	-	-	CASSGRGNIQYF	TGTGCCAGCAGCGGAAGAGGAAACATTCAGTACTTC
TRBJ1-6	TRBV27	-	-	CASSSRLGGSSPLHF	TGTGCCAGCAGTTCTAGGCTTGGGGGCTCTTCACCCCTCCACTTT
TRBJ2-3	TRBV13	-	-	CASSLGTASTDTQYF	TGTGCCAGCAGCTTAGGGACAGCTAGCACAGATACGCAGTATTTT
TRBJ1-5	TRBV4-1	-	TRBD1	CASSQATGGAGQPQHF	TGCGCCAGCAGCCAAGCTACAGGGGGCGCGGGTCAGCCCCAGCATTTT
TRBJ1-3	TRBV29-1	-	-	CSGGDRPASGNTIYF	TGCAGCGGCGGAGACAGGCCAGCCTCTGGAAACACCATATATTTT
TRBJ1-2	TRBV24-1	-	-	CATSDQTVIYGYTF	TGTGCCACCAGTGACCAAACAGTCATATATGGCTACACCTTC
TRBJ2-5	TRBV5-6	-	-	CASSFQGLYQETQYF	TGTGCCAGCAGCTTTCAGGGCCTGTACCAAGAGACCCAGTACTTC
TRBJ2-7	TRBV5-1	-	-	CASSYSSGYEQYF	TGCGCCAGCAGCTATAGTTCGGGCTACGAGCAGTACTTC
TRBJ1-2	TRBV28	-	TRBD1	CASRPQGNYGYTF	TGTGCCAGCAGGCCACAGGGGAACTATGGCTACACCTTC
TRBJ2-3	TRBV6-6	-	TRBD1	CASSYRWTGGTDTQYF	TGTGCCAGCAGTTACCGCTGGACAGGGGGCACAGATACGCAGTATTTT
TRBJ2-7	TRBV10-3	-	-	CAIREVGRTWYEQYF	TGTGCCATCAGAGAAGTAGGGAGAACTTGGTACGAGCAGTACTTC
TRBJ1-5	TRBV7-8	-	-	CASSLERGEKPQHF	TGTGCCAGCAGCTTAGAACGGGGTGAAAAGCCCCAGCATTTT
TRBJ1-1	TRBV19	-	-	CASEQGPNTEAFF	TGTGCCAGTGAACAGGGCCCGAACACTGAAGCTTTCTTT
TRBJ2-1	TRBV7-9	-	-	CASSAGPTNYNEQFF	TGTGCCAGCAGCGCGGGCCCGACTAACTACAATGAGCAGTTCTTC
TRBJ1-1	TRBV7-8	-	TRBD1	CASSFYTGTGRNLNTEAFF	TGTGCCAGCAGCTTTTACACCGGGACAGGGAGGAATCTAAACACTGAAGCTTTCTTT
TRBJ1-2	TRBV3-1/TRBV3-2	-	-	CASSDQWAGYGYTF	TGTGCCAGCAGCGACCAGTGGGCCGGCTATGGCTACACCTTC
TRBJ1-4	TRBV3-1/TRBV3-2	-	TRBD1	CASSHGTEGSQKLFF	TGTGCCAGCAGCCACGGGACAGAAGGGAGCCAAAAACTGTTTTTT
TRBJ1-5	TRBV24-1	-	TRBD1	CATQTGQGSQPQHF	TGTGCCACCCAGACCGGACAGGGGAGTCAGCCCCAGCATTTT
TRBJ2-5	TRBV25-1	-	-	CASSERRDPKQETQYF	TGTGCCAGCAGTGAGAGGCGGGACCCCAAACAGGAGACCCAGTACTTC
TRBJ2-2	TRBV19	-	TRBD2	CASSIILAVPNTGELFF	TGTGCCAGTAGTATCATACTAGCGGTCCCTAACACCGGGGAGCTGTTTTTT
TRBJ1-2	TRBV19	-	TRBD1	CASSPRTGERGYTF	TGTGCCAGTAGTCCCAGGACAGGGGAGCGCGGCTACACCTTC
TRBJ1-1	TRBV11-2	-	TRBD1	CASSLDGQGAFTEAFF	TGTGCCAGCAGCTTAGACGGACAGGGGGCGTTCACTGAAGCTTTCTTT
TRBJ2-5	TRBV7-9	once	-	CASKWERETQYF	TGTGCCAGCAAGTGGGAGCGGGAGACCCAGTACTTC
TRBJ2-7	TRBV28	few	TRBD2	CASSLRGLARWASYEQYF	TGTGCCAGCAGTTTAAGGGGACTAGCGCGATGGGCCTCCTACGAGCAGTACTTC
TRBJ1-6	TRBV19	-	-	CASSFPGLPTGSPLHF	TGTGCCAGTAGTTTCCCGGGCCTCCCGACGGGATCACCCCTCCACTTT
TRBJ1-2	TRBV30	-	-	CAWSRGGFGYTF	TGTGCCTGGAGTAGGGGGGGGTTTGGCTACACCTTC
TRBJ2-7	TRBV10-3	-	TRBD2	CAISEFGTSNSYEQYF	TGTGCCATCAGTGAATTCGGGACTAGCAATTCCTACGAGCAGTACTTC
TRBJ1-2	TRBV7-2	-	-	CASSLVWESYLTGYTF	TGTGCCAGCAGCTTAGTCTGGGAGTCCTACCTAACCGGCTACACCTTC
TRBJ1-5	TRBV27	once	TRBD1	CASRTAGGEQPQHF	TGTGCCAGCAGGACGGCAGGGGGTGAACAGCCCCAGCATTTT
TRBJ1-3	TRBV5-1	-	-	CASSLGPGSGNTIYF	TGCGCCAGCAGCTTGGGGCCAGGTTCTGGAAACACCATATATTTT
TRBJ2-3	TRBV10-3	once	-	CAISESRGAITDTQYF	TGTGCCATCAGTGAGTCTCGGGGAGCAATTACAGATACGCAGTATTTT
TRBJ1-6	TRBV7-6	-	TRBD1	CASSSGQGAGSPLHF	TGTGCCAGCAGCTCTGGGCAGGGGGCGGGCTCACCCCTCCACTTT
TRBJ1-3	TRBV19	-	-	CASEGTFGNTIYF	TGTGCCAGCGAAGGGACATTCGGAAACACCATATATTTT
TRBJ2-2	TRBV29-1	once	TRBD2	CSVPGLAGGTGELFF	TGCAGCGTGCCGGGACTAGCGGGAGGCACCGGGGAGCTGTTTTTT
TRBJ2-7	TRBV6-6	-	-	CASTRGGEQYF	TGTGCCAGCACCAGGGGAGGGGAGCAGTACTTC
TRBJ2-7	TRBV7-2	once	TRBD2	CASSLPRTSGLSSYEQYF	TGTGCCAGCAGCTTACCCCGGACTAGCGGTCTTAGCTCCTACGAGCAGTACTTC
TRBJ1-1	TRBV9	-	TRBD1	CASSPGQGLNTEAFF	TGTGCCAGCAGCCCCGGACAGGGTCTGAACACTGAAGCTTTCTTT
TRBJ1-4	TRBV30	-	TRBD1	CAWSAGDRATEKLFF	TGTGCCTGGAGTGCCGGGGACAGGGCTACTGAAAAACTGTTTTTT